These 9 T cell receptor beta chains originate from one sample sequenced in a study of blood T cells in healthy people across ages. Next came a second PCR, run for roughly 6 to 11 cycles, which used a sample-barcoded 5' primer along with a J-beta primer mix. From the 5' RACE reads, TCRdb called clonotypes with MiXCR, one entry per CDR3 protein. Of around 1,800,000 distinct CDR3 sequences listed, approximately 39% are singletons. The sample consisted of blood. The receptors come from a human donor in good health.

This clonotype was detected only a few times. V usage is TRBV6-2 or TRBV6-3 and J usage is TRBJ2-2; D is possibly TRBD2 (5 bases). CDR1 is MNHEY, CDR2 SVGEGT, per germline. The germline V and J ends were trimmed by 5 bases and 1 base, with 14 bases remaining between them. This CDR3 is 16 amino acids long. CDR3 in amino acids: CASSPTDGLNTGELFF. In DNA, the CDR3 is TGTGCCAGCAGTCCCACGGACGGACTGAACACCGGGGAGCTGTTTTTT.

This clonotype has more than one count but fewer than ten. V is TRBV29-1 and J is TRBJ2-3, with D maybe TRBD1 (6 bases). The CDR3 spans 13 residues. The ends were cut back, 7 bases at V and 5 bases at J, with 16 bases in the middle. From germline, CDR1 is SQVTM and CDR2 ANQGSEA. Written as DNA, the CDR3 is TGCAGCGCCCGACCAGGGGCCGGAGATACGCAGTATTTT. It translates to CSARPGAGDTQYF.

The rearrangement links TRBV5-1 to TRBJ1-1; D ambiguous. The CDR3 is 14 residues long. The ends were cut back, 3 bases at V and 1 base at J, with 10 bases in the middle. Germline V lookup: CDR1 SGHRS, CDR2 YFSETQ. The CDR3, as DNA: TGCGCCAGCAGCTCGAGACGGACGAACACTGAAGCTTTCTTT. It is translated as CASSSRRTNTEAFF.

The chain is built from TRBV11-2 and TRBJ1-2; tentatively, D is TRBD1 (6 bases). The CDR3 totals 16 residues. The V gene lost 4 bases and the J gene lost 5 bases, with 20 bases spanning the gap. Germline loops: CDR1 SGHAT, CDR2 FQNNGV. CDR3 sequence (DNA): TGTGCCAGCAGCTCACAGGGTGTAACTGGTGCTTATGGCTACACCTTC. Translation: CASSSQGVTGAYGYTF.

This clonotype is a singleton in its sample. The chain has TRBV20-1 and TRBJ1-5; TRBD1 aligns across 7 bases. The CDR3 extends over 15 amino acids. Losses at the gene ends were 3 bases for V and 11 bases for J; bases not matched to a gene: 16. Germline CDR1 is DFQATT and CDR2 is SNEGSKA (reference sequence). The CDR3, as DNA: TGCAGTGCTAGGGACAGCAGGGGCAGGGGGGAGACCCAGCATTTT. Its translation is CSARDSRGRGETQHF.

The CDR3 sequence: CASSLAADLGQYF. The DNA of the CDR3 is TGTGCCAGCAGCTTAGCTGCGGATTTGGGGCAGTACTTC. This chain uses TRBV7-6 with TRBJ2-7; D uncertain. The CDR3 contains 13 residues. Germline V gene lookup returns CDR1 SGHVS and CDR2 FNYEAQ. V shed 0 bases and J shed 9 bases, with 12 bases lying between them.

This clonotype has only a few counts. J is TRBJ2-7 and V is TRBV7-9; possible D gene TRBD2, 5 bases. Per germline, CDR1 SEHNR and CDR2 FQNEAQ (reference sequence). V dropped 5 bases and J dropped 2 bases, with 16 bases sitting between them. The CDR3 consists of 15 residues. CDR3 sequence: CASSPPSGRTYEQYF. CDR3 coding DNA: TGTGCCAGCAGCCCGCCAAGCGGTCGTACCTACGAGCAGTACTTC.

The chain couples TRBV5-1 to TRBJ1-1; tentatively, D is TRBD1 (5 bases). Germline loops: CDR1 SGHRS, CDR2 YFSETQ. This CDR3 has 17 residues. Trimming pared 0 bases from V and 11 bases from J, leaving 26 bases between. For the CDR3, the DNA is TGCGCCAGCAGCTTGGGATCGGTGGGGCGCGTCTTTCTGGGGGCTTTCTTT. This codes for CASSLGSVGRVFLGAFF.

The chain links TRBV7-2 to TRBJ1-5; TRBD1 matches 7 bases. Germline trimming cut 5 bases from V and 4 bases from J; bases unmatched to any gene: 11. The length of the CDR3 is 16 residues. Germline lookup yields CDR1 SGHTA and CDR2 FQGNSA. Here the CDR3 DNA reads TGTGCCAGCAGCCGAGAGGGGGCAGGGATTAATCAGCCCCAGCATTTT. Its protein is CASSREGAGINQPQHF.